This entry lists 6 T cell receptor beta chains sequenced from one sample in a study of blood T cell repertoires in COVID-19. The data were produced by immunoSEQ multiplex PCR, yet TCRdb's version contains in-frame clones alone and is incomplete. This table has a few hundred thousand clones, roughly 81% appearing once. Input material: peripheral blood. These receptors were obtained from a man between 35 and 55 years old with acute or convalescent COVID-19.

V is TRBV5-4 and J is TRBJ2-5; D not certain. V shed 0 bases and J shed 1 base, with 7 bases lying between them. This CDR3 has 14 amino acids. Germline V gene lookup returns CDR1 SGHNT and CDR2 YYREEE (reference sequence). The CDR3, as DNA: TGTGCCAGCAGCTTGGTGCAGTTCCAAGAGACCCAGTACTTC. This encodes CASSLVQFQETQYF.

The CDR3 spells CASRDRAYGYTF. As DNA, the CDR3 is TGTGCCAGCAGAGACAGGGCTTATGGCTACACCTTC. The chain couples TRBV27 to TRBJ1-2; TRBD1 aligns across 7 bases. The CDR3 consists of 12 residues. Per germline, CDR1 MNHEY and CDR2 SMNVEV (reference sequence). V trimming: 6 bases; J trimming: 5 bases; junction bases outside the gene matches: 3.

The V gene is TRBV7-6, the J gene TRBJ2-1, with TRBD2 matching over 13 bases. The trim removed 5 bases at V and 4 bases at J, leaving 11 bases unmatched. The CDR3 extends over 18 amino acids. Germline V gene sequence: CDR1 SGHVS, CDR2 FNYEAQ. The CDR3 protein is CASSPARTSGGLYNEQFF. The CDR3 DNA reads as TGTGCCAGCAGCCCAGCCCGGACTAGCGGGGGACTTTACAATGAGCAGTTCTTC.

V usage is TRBV29-1 and J usage is TRBJ1-1, with D possibly matching TRBD1 (5 bases). This CDR3 is 12 amino acids long. Germline lookup yields CDR1 SQVTM and CDR2 ANQGSEA. The V end lost 5 bases, the J end lost 5 bases, and 12 bases lay between the germline ends. In DNA form, the CDR3 reads TGCAGCGTTCCAGGGAGGTGGACTGAAGCTTTCTTT. Translating it yields CSVPGRWTEAFF. The full variable domain, with the rest looked up from reference TRBV29-1 and TRBJ1-1, is SAVISQKPSRDICQRGTSLTIQCQVDSQVTMMFWYRQQPGQSLTLIATANQGSEATYESGFVIDKFPISRPNLTFSTLTVSNMSPEDSSIYLCSVPGRWTEAFFGQGTRLTVV.

The chain carries TRBV30 and TRBJ2-5; 7 nucleotides agree with TRBD1. The CDR3 consists of 15 residues. The germline V gene encodes CDR1 GTSNPN and CDR2 SVGIG (reference sequence). Trimming took 3 bases from V and 1 from J; bases not matched to a gene: 8. CDR3 nucleotides: TGTGCCTGGAGGACCCTGGACAGGAGCCAAGAGACCCAGTACTTC. Amino acids: CAWRTLDRSQETQYF.

The J gene is TRBJ2-1, the V gene TRBV6-5; 8 positions match TRBD2. Unmatched junction bases numbered 2, after V lost 4 bases and J lost 3 bases. The CDR3 runs to 14 residues. Germline CDR1 and CDR2: MNHEY and SVGAGI. In nucleotides, the CDR3 is TGTGCCAGCAGTTCGGGGGGGCACTACAATGAGCAGTTCTTC. It specifies CASSSGGHYNEQFF.